The 18 T cell receptor beta chains in this list originate from one sample, sequenced in a study of T cell responses to AZD1222 COVID-19 vaccine (dated by TCRdb to about 2021). The intended sense of this specimen's time point label: about 28 days (+/-7) after the second vaccine dose. The method behind the library was the immunoSEQ multiplex PCR assay. TCRdb's version of the immuneACCESS table is confined to in-frame rearrangements and falls short of the full clone set. An unresolved V gene accounts for under half of the shortfall where checked; the remainder is of unknown origin. Here the sample has roughly 150,000 clones; roughly 92% occur a single time. The top ten hold 1% to 1.5% of the sample. The sample here was peripheral blood, taken 28 days after the second AZD1222 dose. All receptors derive from an adult who received the AZD1222 COVID-19 vaccine.

The rearrangement uses TRBV2 and TRBJ2-3, with D unresolved. Trimming stripped 3 bases from V and 0 bases from J, with 7 bases between. Per germline, CDR1 SNHLY and CDR2 FYNNEI. This CDR3 has 14 amino acids. The CDR3 region is CASSDRTSTDTQYF. CDR3 DNA sequence: TGTGCCAGCAGTGACCGTACTAGCACAGATACGCAGTATTTT.

This sequence joins TRBV28 and TRBJ2-1, with 7 positions matching TRBD2. The ends lost 5 bases at V and 7 bases at J; junction bases unmatched: 2. CDR1 MDHEN and CDR2 SYDVKM come from the germline V gene. The CDR3 loop spans 12 amino acids. This CDR3 reads CASSERENEQFF. The CDR3 DNA reads as TGTGCCAGCAGTGAGCGGGAAAATGAGCAGTTCTTC.

The chain joins TRBV28 to TRBJ2-7; TRBD2 matches at 7 bases. Trimming cost V 3 bases and J 3 bases; bases outside gene matches: 8. Germline CDR1 and CDR2: MDHEN and SYDVKM. The CDR3 totals 15 residues. The CDR3 loop is CASSFTGRNYYEQYF. DNA of the CDR3: TGTGCCAGCAGTTTTACCGGGAGGAACTACTACGAGCAGTACTTC.

The genes are TRBV3-1 (or the pseudogene TRBV3-2) and TRBJ1-5, with D possibly being TRBD1 (5 bases). Germline loops: CDR1 LGHDT, CDR2 YNNKEL (reference sequence). The CDR3 extends over 17 amino acids. V shed 0 bases and J shed 6 bases, with 18 bases lying between them. CDR3 loop: CASSQEGGRGWGQPQHF. CDR3 in DNA: TGTGCCAGCAGCCAAGAGGGCGGAAGGGGCTGGGGTCAGCCCCAGCATTTT.

This chain links TRBV10-3 with TRBJ1-1; D not resolved. Germline V lookup: CDR1 ENHRY, CDR2 SYGVKD. The CDR3 is 14 amino acids. The germline V and J ends were trimmed by 1 base and 0 bases, with 6 bases remaining between them. CDR3 coding DNA: TGTGCCATCAGTGAGTATCAGTTGAACACTGAAGCTTTCTTT. Translating gives CAISEYQLNTEAFF.

The chain couples TRBV29-1 to TRBJ2-2; 10 nucleotides line up with TRBD1. Germline V gene data show CDR1 as SQVTM and CDR2 as ANQGSEA. V gave up 7 bases and J gave up 3 bases; unmatched junction bases: 8. The CDR3 sequence is 15 residues long. CDR3 in amino acids: CSALGGTGDTGELFF. Written as DNA, the CDR3 is TGCAGCGCCCTAGGCGGGACAGGGGACACCGGGGAGCTGTTTTTT.

On this clone: The sample has other DNA sequences that encode this CDR3 too. V and J are TRBV9 and TRBJ1-5; 10 bases fit TRBD1. From germline, CDR1 is SGDLS and CDR2 YYNGEE. With 3 bases clipped from V and 2 bases from J, the junction kept 2 bases outside the gene matches. The CDR3 totals 15 residues. CDR3 amino acids: CASSAGTGGNQPQHF. CDR3 DNA sequence: TGTGCCAGCAGCGCTGGGACAGGGGGCAATCAGCCCCAGCATTTT.

The J gene is TRBJ1-2, the V gene TRBV19; perhaps TRBD1 as D (5 bases). The germline V gene has CDR1 LNHDA and CDR2 SQIVND (reference sequence). This CDR3 contains 13 residues. The ends were cut back, 10 bases at V and 2 bases at J, with 14 bases in the middle. The CDR3 DNA follows: TGTGCCACCACCGCGAGGGGAAACTATGGCTACACCTTC. Translating gives CATTARGNYGYTF.

This clone was seen a single time. The V call is TRBV7-3, the J call TRBJ1-4, with D perhaps TRBD1 (5 bases). Between the trimmed V and J ends, which lost 3 bases and 0 bases, there was a span of 20 bases. This CDR3 has 19 residues. The germline CDR1 and CDR2 sequences are SGHTA and FQGTGA. CDR3 DNA sequence: TGTGCCAGCAGCTTGCCCCTAGGACATCTGGTTACAACTAATGAAAAACTGTTTTTT. Residues: CASSLPLGHLVTTNEKLFF.

J is TRBJ1-1 and V is TRBV2; D is unresolved. The CDR3 runs 15 residues. V lost 3 bases to trimming and J lost 0 bases, with 11 bases between them. The V gene's germline CDR1 is SNHLY and CDR2 FYNNEI. CDR3 sequence: CASSELRQLNTEAFF. The CDR3 DNA reads as TGTGCCAGCAGTGAGTTAAGGCAGTTGAACACTGAAGCTTTCTTT. The whole variable domain, remainder taken from reference TRBV2 and TRBJ1-1, is EPEVTQTPSHQVTQMGQEVILRCVPISNHLYFYWYRQILGQKVEFLVSFYNNEISEKSEIFDDQFSVERPDGSNFTLKIRSTKLEDSAMYFCASSELRQLNTEAFFGQGTRLTVV.

The rearrangement joins TRBV15 to TRBJ1-5; the D gene is possibly TRBD1 (5 bases). The CDR3 length is 19 residues. Germline-derived CDR1 and CDR2 are LNHNV and YYDKDF (reference sequence). The V end lost 2 bases, the J end lost 0 bases, and 20 bases lay between the germline ends. CDR3 protein: CATSRTRDGRRTSNQPQHF. The CDR3 DNA follows: TGTGCCACCAGCAGAACCCGGGACGGAAGGAGGACTAGCAATCAGCCCCAGCATTTT.

This rearrangement joins TRBV5-1 to TRBJ1-2; perhaps TRBD1 as D (5 bases). The CDR3 has 14 amino acids. V was clipped by 0 bases and J by 8 bases, with 14 bases between them. Germline assignment: CDR1 SGHRS and CDR2 YFSETQ. CDR3 sequence: CASSLAGRGQGYTF. The CDR3 DNA sequence: TGCGCCAGCAGCTTGGCAGGGAGAGGGCAAGGCTACACCTTC.

This clone is a singleton in its sample. V is TRBV7-9 and J is TRBJ1-2, with 10 bases matching TRBD1. Unmatched junction bases numbered 8, after V lost 3 bases and J lost 4 bases. CDR3 length equals 16 residues. Germline CDR1 is SEHNR and CDR2 is FQNEAQ (reference sequence). The CDR3 protein is CASSLAQTGGGYGYTF. The CDR3 coding sequence is TGTGCCAGCAGCTTGGCCCAGACAGGGGGCGGCTATGGCTACACCTTC.

The rearrangement links TRBV7-6 to TRBJ2-5; 10 bases are a match to TRBD2. This CDR3 spans 15 amino acids. Germline CDR1 and CDR2: SGHVS and FNYEAQ. Germline trimming cut 0 bases from V and 4 bases from J; bases unmatched to any gene: 2. The CDR3: CASSLAAGGVETQYF. CDR3 in DNA: TGTGCCAGCAGCTTAGCAGCGGGGGGGGTAGAGACCCAGTACTTC.

The rearrangement joins TRBV28 to TRBJ2-7; D is uncertain. With 6 bases removed from V and 7 bases from J, the gap between germline ends came to 13 bases. The CDR3 length is 12 residues. In germline, CDR1 is MDHEN, CDR2 SYDVKM. CDR3 protein: CASSPQWWEQYF. The CDR3 DNA reads as TGTGCCAGCAGCCCCCAGTGGTGGGAGCAGTACTTC. The variable domain in full, completed from reference TRBV28 and TRBJ2-7, reads DVKVTQSSRYLVKRTGEKVFLECVQDMDHENMFWYRQDPGLGLRLIYFSYDVKMKEKGDIPEGYSVSREKKERFSLILESASTNQTSMYLCASSPQWWEQYFGPGTRLTVT.

The chain joins TRBV5-1 to TRBJ1-2, with 7 positions matching TRBD1. Per the germline V gene, CDR1 is SGHRS and CDR2 is YFSETQ. The CDR3 sequence is 12 residues long. The junction had 4 bases not matched to a gene; V was cut back by 3 bases and J by 8 bases. Here the CDR3 reads CASSSTGDGYTF. CDR3 bases: TGCGCCAGCAGCTCAACAGGGGACGGCTACACCTTC.

The rearrangement joins TRBV5-1 to TRBJ2-7, with a weak D call TRBD1 (6 bases). The CDR3 has 14 amino acids. CDR1 SGHRS and CDR2 YFSETQ come from the germline V gene. V was trimmed by 4 bases and J by 4 bases, leaving 15 bases between them. The CDR3 region is CASSPDGQIYEQYF. For the CDR3, the DNA is TGCGCCAGCAGCCCGGACGGACAGATATACGAGCAGTACTTC.

The gene calls are TRBV19 and TRBJ1-1, with D possibly TRBD1 on 5 matching bases. V shed 4 bases and J shed 4 bases, with 10 bases lying between them. Germline loops: CDR1 LNHDA, CDR2 SQIVND (reference sequence). The length of the CDR3 is 13 residues. The CDR3 coding sequence is TGTGCCAGTAGTACGACAGTGGGCACTGAAGCTTTCTTT. It encodes CASSTTVGTEAFF.